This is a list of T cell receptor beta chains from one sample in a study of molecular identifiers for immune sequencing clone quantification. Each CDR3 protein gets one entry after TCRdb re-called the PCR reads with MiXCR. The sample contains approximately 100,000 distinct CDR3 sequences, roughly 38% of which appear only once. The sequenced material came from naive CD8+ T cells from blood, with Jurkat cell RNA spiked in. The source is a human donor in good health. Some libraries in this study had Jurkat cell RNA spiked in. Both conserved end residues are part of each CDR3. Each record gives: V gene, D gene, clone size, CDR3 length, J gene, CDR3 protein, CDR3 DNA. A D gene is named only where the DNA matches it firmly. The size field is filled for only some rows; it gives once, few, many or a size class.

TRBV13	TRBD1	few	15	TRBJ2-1	CASRRGDSPYNEQFF	TGTGCCAGCAGACGAGGGGACAGCCCTTACAATGAGCAGTTCTTC
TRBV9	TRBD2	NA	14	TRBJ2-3	CASSVSGSGDTQYF	TGTGCCAGCAGCGTTAGCGGGAGTGGAGATACGCAGTATTTT
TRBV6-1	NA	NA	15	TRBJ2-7	CASSEFPQAPYEQNF	TGTGCCAGCAGTGAATTCCCCCAAGCCCCGTACGAGCAGAACTTC
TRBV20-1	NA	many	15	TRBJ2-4	CSAPSSDYMKNIQYF	TGCAGTGCCCCCTCCTCGGACTATATGAAAAACATTCAGTACTTC
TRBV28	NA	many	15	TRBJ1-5	CASSLHQGSNQPQHF	TGTGCCAGCAGTTTGCACCAGGGAAGCAATCAGCCCCAGCATTTT
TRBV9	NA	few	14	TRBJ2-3	CASSPPVYTDTQYF	TGTGCCAGCAGCCCCCCGGTATACACAGATACGCAGTATTTT
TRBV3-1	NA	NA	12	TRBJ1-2	CASSPQSGGYTF	TGTGCCAGCAGCCCACAGTCTGGAGGCTACACCTTC
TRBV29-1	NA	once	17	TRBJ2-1	CSVESGVMDPPYNEQFF	TGCAGCGTTGAATCGGGGGTGATGGACCCCCCCTACAATGAGCAGTTCTTC
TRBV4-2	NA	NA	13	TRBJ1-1	CASSQDRAAEAFF	TGTGCCAGCAGCCAAGATCGAGCGGCAGAAGCTTTCTTT
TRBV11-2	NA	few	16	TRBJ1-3	CASSLREGNYGNTIYF	TGTGCCAGCAGCTTAAGAGAGGGGAACTATGGAAACACCATATATTTT
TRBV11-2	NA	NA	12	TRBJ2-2	CASSPKAGELFF	TGTGCCAGCAGCCCAAAAGCCGGGGAGCTGTTTTTT
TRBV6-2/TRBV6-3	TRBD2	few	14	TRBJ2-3	CASWGLAGVDTQYF	TGTGCCAGCTGGGGGCTAGCGGGAGTGGATACGCAGTATTTT
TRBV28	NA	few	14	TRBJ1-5	CASSLNRDRQPQHF	TGTGCCAGCAGTTTAAACAGGGATCGGCAGCCCCAGCATTTT
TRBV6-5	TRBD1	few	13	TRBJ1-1	CASNPTGKTEAFF	TGTGCCAGCAACCCGACAGGGAAGACTGAAGCTTTCTTT
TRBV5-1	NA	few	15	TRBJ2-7	CASSLEDSFSYEQYF	TGCGCCAGCAGCCTGGAGGACAGCTTCTCCTACGAGCAGTACTTC
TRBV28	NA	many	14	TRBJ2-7	CASSSRTAPYEQYF	TGTGCCAGCAGTTCTAGGACAGCCCCCTACGAGCAGTACTTC
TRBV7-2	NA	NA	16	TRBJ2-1	CASSLAGGDSYNGQFF	TGTGCCAGCAGCTTAGCTGGAGGGGACTCCTACAATGGGCAGTTCTTC
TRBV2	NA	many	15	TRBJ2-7	CASSELGTDGYEQYF	TGTGCCAGCAGTGAGCTCGGGACGGACGGCTACGAGCAGTACTTC
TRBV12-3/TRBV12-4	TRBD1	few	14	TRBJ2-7	CASSSGDRSYEQYF	TGTGCCAGCAGTTCGGGGGACAGGTCGTACGAGCAGTACTTC
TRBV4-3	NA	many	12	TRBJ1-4	CASRSLGEKLFF	TGCGCCAGCCGCTCCCTGGGGGAAAAACTGTTTTTT
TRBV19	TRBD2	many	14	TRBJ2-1	CASSTGTSYNEQFF	TGTGCCAGTAGTACCGGGACTAGCTACAATGAGCAGTTCTTC
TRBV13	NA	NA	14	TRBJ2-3	CASSSSDSTDTQYF	TGTGCCAGCAGCTCCTCGGACAGCACAGATACGCAGTATTTT
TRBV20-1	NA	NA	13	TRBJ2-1	CGADHEPYNEQFF	TGCGGTGCCGATCATGAACCCTACAATGAGCAGTTCTTC
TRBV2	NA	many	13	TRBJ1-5	CASSDGAWEPQHF	TGTGCCAGCAGTGACGGGGCCTGGGAGCCCCAGCATTTT
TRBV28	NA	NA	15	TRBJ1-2	CASMGTAPINFGYTF	TGTGCCAGCATGGGCACAGCACCGATTAACTTTGGCTACACCTTC
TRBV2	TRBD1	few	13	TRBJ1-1	CASSAGTGGKAFF	TGTGCCAGCAGTGCTGGGACAGGGGGGAAAGCTTTCTTT
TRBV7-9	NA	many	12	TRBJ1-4	CASSLDRQKLFF	TGTGCCAGCAGTCTTGACAGGCAAAAACTGTTTTTT
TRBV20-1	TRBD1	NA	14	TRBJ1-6	CSARATGDLSPLHF	TGCAGTGCTAGAGCTACAGGGGATCTTTCACCCCTCCACTTT
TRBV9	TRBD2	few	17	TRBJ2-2	CASSVGLAGSYTGELFF	TGTGCCAGCAGCGTAGGGCTAGCGGGAAGTTACACCGGGGAGCTGTTTTTT
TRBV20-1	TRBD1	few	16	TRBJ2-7	CSARDPGHRGDYEQYF	TGCAGTGCTAGAGATCCCGGGCACAGGGGAGACTACGAGCAGTACTTC
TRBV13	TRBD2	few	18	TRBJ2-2	CASSSGLGLAENTGELFF	TGTGCCAGCAGCTCGGGACTCGGACTAGCTGAGAACACCGGGGAGCTGTTTTTT
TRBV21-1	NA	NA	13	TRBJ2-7	CASSRRSSYEQYF	TGTGCCAGCAGCCGACGGAGCTCCTACGAGCAGTACTTC
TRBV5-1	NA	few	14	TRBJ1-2	CASSPARGAFGYTF	TGCGCCAGCAGTCCGGCACGAGGGGCTTTTGGCTACACCTTC
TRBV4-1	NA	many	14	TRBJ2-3	CASSPGPSTDTQYF	TGCGCCAGCAGCCCCGGTCCTAGCACAGATACGCAGTATTTT
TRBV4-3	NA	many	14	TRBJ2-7	CASSQDGSGYEQYF	TGCGCCAGCAGCCAAGATGGGAGTGGCTACGAGCAGTACTTC
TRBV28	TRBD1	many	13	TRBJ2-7	CASRGRGRYEQYF	TGTGCCAGCAGGGGTAGGGGGCGCTACGAGCAGTACTTC
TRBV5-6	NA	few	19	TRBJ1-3	CASSLEWDDRLNSGNTIYF	TGTGCCAGCAGCTTGGAGTGGGACGACCGACTGAACTCTGGAAACACCATATATTTT
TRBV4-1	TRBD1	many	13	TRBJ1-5	CASSRDRVQPQHF	TGCGCCAGCAGCCGCGACAGGGTTCAGCCCCAGCATTTT
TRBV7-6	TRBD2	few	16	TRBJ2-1	CASSPDSVAGFNEQFF	TGTGCCAGCAGCCCGGATTCGGTAGCGGGATTCAATGAGCAGTTCTTC
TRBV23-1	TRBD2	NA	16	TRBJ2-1	CASGLDSPGLAYEQFF	TGCGCCAGCGGTCTCGACAGTCCGGGACTAGCGTATGAGCAGTTCTTC
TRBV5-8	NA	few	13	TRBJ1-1	CASSLLGYTEAFF	TGTGCCAGCAGCTTGCTGGGCTACACTGAAGCTTTCTTT
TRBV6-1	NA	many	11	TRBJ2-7	CAVRLAREQYF	TGTGCCGTACGTCTAGCGCGCGAGCAGTACTTC
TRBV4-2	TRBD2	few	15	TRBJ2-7	CASSQGRDYSYEQYF	TGTGCCAGCAGCCAAGGGCGGGACTACTCCTACGAGCAGTACTTC
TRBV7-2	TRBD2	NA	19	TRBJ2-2	CASSLVGLAGGFNTGEPFF	TGTGCCAGCAGCTTAGTAGGACTAGCGGGGGGCTTTAACACCGGGGAGCCGTTTTTT
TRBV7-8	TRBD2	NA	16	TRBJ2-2	CASSLRTSGYTGELFF	TGTGCCAGCAGCTTACGGACTAGCGGATACACCGGGGAGCTGTTTTTT
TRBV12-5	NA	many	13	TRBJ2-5	CASSGSGKETQYF	TGTGCTAGTTCAGGTTCAGGTAAAGAGACCCAGTACTTC
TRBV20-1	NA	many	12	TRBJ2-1	CSARQLYNEQFF	TGCAGTGCCAGACAATTGTACAATGAGCAGTTCTTC
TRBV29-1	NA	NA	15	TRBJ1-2	CSDEDRGNSNYGYTF	TGCAGCGATGAAGATCGCGGCAACTCAAACTATGGCTACACCTTC
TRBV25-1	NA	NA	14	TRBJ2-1	CASSDYTEYNEQFF	TGTGCCAGCAGTGACTATACGGAGTACAATGAGCAGTTCTTC
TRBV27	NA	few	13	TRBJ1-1	CASSSIFNTEAFF	TGTGCCAGCAGTTCAATCTTCAACACTGAAGCTTTCTTT
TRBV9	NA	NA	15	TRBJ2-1	CASSVVGTNGNEQFF	TGTGCCAGCAGCGTAGTGGGGACAAACGGCAATGAGCAGTTCTTC
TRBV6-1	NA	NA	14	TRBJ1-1	CASSDPQGNTEAFF	TGTGCCAGCAGTGACCCGCAGGGGAACACTGAAGCTTTCTTT
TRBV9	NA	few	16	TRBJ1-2	CASSVNRGPSTMDYTF	TGTGCCAGCAGTGTCAACCGCGGGCCATCAACGATGGACTACACCTTC
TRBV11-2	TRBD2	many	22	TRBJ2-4	CASSSRRREWISGSKVKNIQYF	TGTGCCAGCAGCTCCCGGCGGAGGGAATGGATTAGCGGGAGTAAAGTCAAAAACATTCAGTACTTC
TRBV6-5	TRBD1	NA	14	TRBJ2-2	CASNVDRGAGELLF	TGTGCCAGCAATGTTGACAGGGGGGCCGGGGAGCTGTTATTT
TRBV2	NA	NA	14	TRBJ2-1	CASSEWTSGSEQFF	TGTGCCAGCAGTGAATGGACTTCAGGGAGTGAGCAGTTCTTC
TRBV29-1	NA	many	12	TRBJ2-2	CSVAVGTGELFF	TGCAGCGTTGCAGTCGGCACCGGGGAGCTGTTTTTT